The 16 T cell receptor beta chains in this list originate from one sample, sequenced in a study of cytomegalovirus exposure and HLA in healthy donors. The PCR had 60 Vbeta and 13 Jbeta primers. Profiled with immunoSEQ multiplex PCR; TCRdb holds only in-frame clones, not every one. This table holds fewer than 150,000 clones, about 78% found once. Sequences were obtained from PBMCs. The origin of the receptors is a man younger than 35 in good health and CMV-seronegative.

The CDR3 loop is CASRLAGAALYNEQFF. The DNA for the CDR3 is TGTGCCAGCAGGTTAGCGGGGGCAGCCCTGTACAATGAGCAGTTCTTC. V gene TRBV27 combines with J gene TRBJ2-1, with TRBD2 identical over 9 bases. The germline gives CDR1 MNHEY, CDR2 SMNVEV (reference sequence). V lost 6 bases and J lost 4; bases outside the gene matches: 10. This CDR3 contains 16 residues.

This clone was detected once. V and J are TRBV4-1 and TRBJ2-7, with 9 bases identical to TRBD1. The V gene's germline CDR1 is MGHRA and CDR2 YSYEKL. V gave up 2 bases and J gave up 1 base; unmatched junction bases: 9. The CDR3 covers 17 residues. The CDR3 loop reads CASSQLTGGLSSYEQYF. The CDR3 DNA sequence: TGCGCCAGCAGCCAACTCACAGGGGGCCTTTCGTCCTACGAGCAGTACTTC.

The chain joins TRBV7-8 to TRBJ2-1, with 8 bases identical to TRBD1. Losses at the gene ends were 3 bases for V and 9 bases for J; bases not matched to a gene: 10. Germline loops: CDR1 SGHVS, CDR2 FQNEAQ. The CDR3 is 15 residues long. The CDR3 reads CASSLDADGTGEQFF. Here the CDR3 DNA reads TGTGCCAGCAGCTTGGACGCCGATGGGACAGGTGAGCAGTTCTTC.

The CDR3 DNA is TGTGCCAGCAGCCAAGAGACAGGAACGCTTAGAGATACGCAGTATTTT. It yields the protein CASSQETGTLRDTQYF. The rearrangement links TRBV4-2 to TRBJ2-3; possible D gene TRBD1, 6 bases. Germline CDR1 reads LGHNA; CDR2 reads YNFKEQ. The CDR3 runs to 16 residues. The V end lost 0 bases, the J end lost 5 bases, and 15 bases lay between the germline ends.

The chain carries TRBV27 and TRBJ2-7; 9 bases line up with TRBD1. CDR3 length: 15 residues. The germline V gene encodes CDR1 MNHEY and CDR2 SMNVEV (reference sequence). V lost 5 bases, J lost 3 bases, and 8 bases stayed unmatched. The CDR3 protein is CASSPAGQGFYEQYF. The CDR3 nucleotides are TGTGCCAGCAGTCCAGCAGGACAGGGGTTCTACGAGCAGTACTTC.

By share of the sample, this clone is medium-sized. The rearrangement links TRBV6-4 to TRBJ1-2; a possible D gene is TRBD1 (6 bases). This CDR3 comprises 13 residues. Looked up from germline, CDR1 is MRHNA and CDR2 is SNTAGT. V lost 6 bases to trimming and J lost 4 bases, with 12 bases between them. CDR3: CASSAGTSYGYTF. CDR3 DNA: TGTGCCAGCAGCGCCGGGACAAGCTATGGCTACACCTTC.

This rearrangement joins TRBV5-6 to TRBJ2-7; D ambiguous. CDR3 length: 14 amino acids. V was cut by 0 bases and J by 3 bases, with 10 bases left in between. Germline V CDR1 and CDR2: SGHDT, YYEEEE. DNA for the CDR3: TGTGCCAGCAGCTTGGTCGGCGACTTCTACGAGCAGTACTTC. It encodes CASSLVGDFYEQYF.

This clone was seen a single time. This chain joins TRBV28 and TRBJ2-4, with 10 bases fitting TRBD1. Germline trimming cut 6 bases from V and 10 bases from J; bases unmatched to any gene: 6. Per the germline V gene, CDR1 is MDHEN and CDR2 is SYDVKM. There are 13 residues in the CDR3. DNA of the CDR3: TGTGCCAGCAGAGGACAGGGGGTAAATATTCAGTACTTC. Translating gives CASRGQGVNIQYF.

V usage is TRBV6-5 and J usage is TRBJ1-1; 9 bases are shared with TRBD1. The germline gives CDR1 MNHEY, CDR2 SVGAGI. Unmatched junction bases numbered 2, after V lost 6 bases and J lost 3 bases. The CDR3 length is 13 residues. The CDR3 nucleotides are TGTGCCAGCAGCTGGACAGGGGACACTGAAGCTTTCTTT. Residues: CASSWTGDTEAFF.

The chain is built from TRBV5-4 and TRBJ1-2; no definite D call. The V end lost 0 bases, the J end lost 1 base, and 13 bases lay between the germline ends. From germline, CDR1 is SGHNT and CDR2 YYREEE (reference sequence). The CDR3 consists of 16 residues. This chain's CDR3 is CASSLERGANNYGYTF. CDR3 in DNA: TGTGCCAGCAGCTTGGAACGAGGTGCCAATAACTATGGCTACACCTTC.

The chain links TRBV7-9 to TRBJ1-1, with D unclear. This CDR3 has 14 residues. The germline gives CDR1 SEHNR, CDR2 FQNEAQ (reference sequence). Between the trimmed V and J ends, which lost 0 bases and 1 base, there was a span of 6 bases. The CDR3 sequence is CASSLARGNTEAFF. CDR3 nucleotides: TGTGCCAGCAGCTTAGCGCGGGGGAACACTGAAGCTTTCTTT.

Concerning this clone: A read error may produce the germline difference seen at one junction end. This rearrangement joins TRBV28 to TRBJ2-7; TRBD2 aligns across 10 bases. CDR3 length: 16 residues. Germline assignment: CDR1 MDHEN and CDR2 SYDVKM. Written as DNA, the CDR3 is TGTGCCAGCAGTTCGGATCTAGCGGGAGCCACTTACGGGCAGTACTTC. It translates to CASSSDLAGATYGQYF.

V is TRBV27 and J is TRBJ1-1; 7 bases line up with TRBD1. The CDR3 is 16 residues long. Germline values: CDR1 MNHEY, CDR2 SMNVEV (reference sequence). V was clipped by 4 bases and J by 4 bases; unmatched bases: 12. The CDR3 sequence is CASSSAYRGGVTEAFF. The CDR3 DNA sequence: TGTGCCAGCAGTTCGGCCTACAGGGGTGGCGTCACTGAAGCTTTCTTT.

The chain joins TRBV5-1 to TRBJ2-3, with a tentative D call TRBD1 (5 bases). The germline V gene encodes CDR1 SGHRS and CDR2 YFSETQ. V lost 2 bases and J lost 2, with 15 bases in between. The CDR3 extends over 16 amino acids. CDR3 in DNA: TGCGCCAGCAGCTTATCCCTTGACAGACTCACAGATACGCAGTATTTT. Protein sequence: CASSLSLDRLTDTQYF.

The rearrangement joins TRBV5-6 to TRBJ1-2; 10 nucleotides align to TRBD1. Per germline, CDR1 SGHDT and CDR2 YYEEEE. The CDR3 consists of 14 residues. V trimming: 2 bases; J trimming: 5 bases; junction bases outside the gene matches: 3. Written as DNA, the CDR3 is TGTGCCAGCAGCTTTGGGGACAGGGGTTATGGCTACACCTTC. Translation: CASSFGDRGYGYTF.

The J gene is TRBJ2-7, the V gene TRBV7-3; the D gene is possibly TRBD2 (5 bases). V was trimmed by 6 bases and J by 3 bases, leaving 12 bases between them. CDR1 is SGHTA, CDR2 FQGTGA, per germline. This CDR3 contains 13 residues. The CDR3 region is CASRSTGSYEQYF. CDR3 DNA sequence: TGTGCCAGCAGGTCCACGGGGAGCTACGAGCAGTACTTC.